Here is one TCR beta chain with its context. Its specificity is unknown. The CDR3 has 12 amino acids. In germline, CDR1 is MNHEY, CDR2 SVGEGT. This sample is part of a study of CXCR3-negative and CXCR3-positive naive CD8 T cells. Overall study results and limits: The study found CXCR3 expression partially decreased after cryopreservation and ran most assays on fresh PBMCs. TRB CDR3s of CXCR3-positive naive cells were more hydrophobic than those of CXCR3-negative naive cells.

It was by 5' RACE with UMI labels that the TRB cDNA libraries were prepared. Following a re-call of the 5' RACE reads, TCRdb has one entry per CDR3 protein and lacks DNA. Across some 150,000 distinct CDR3 sequences, the top ten clones capture over 0.35% of the sample. This sequence originates from a human donor in good health. Some clones in this sample may be carry-over from other donors' samples. This chain joins TRBV6-2 or TRBV6-3 and TRBJ2-1. Sequencing was carried out using naive CXCR3+ CD8+ T cells from blood. As to subset: CD45RO-CCR7+CD27+CD95- naive CD8+ T cells expressing CXCR3 (TNR3+). CDR3 protein: CASSYSTAEQFF.